This paragraph reports one T cell receptor (beta chain). The data originate from a study of T cell responses to AZD1222 COVID-19 vaccine. CDR1 is PRHDT and CDR2 is FYEKMQ in the germline V gene (reference sequence). The CDR3 totals 14 residues. The ends were cut back, 1 base at V and 2 bases at J, with 8 bases in the middle. Here immunoSEQ multiplex PCR was the method, and the copy in TCRdb shows in-frame clones only, minus some. This table holds 140,000 to 150,000 clones, more than 70% found once. This receptor was identified in an adult in good health. The specimen was peripheral blood, collected on day 0 of AZD1222 vaccination. V and J are TRBV13 and TRBJ1-1; no reliable D call. Here the CDR3 DNA reads TGTGCCAGCAGCTTAGCGGCTGTAAACACTGAAGCTTTCTTT. Translated, it gives CASSLAAVNTEAFF.